Listed below are T cell receptor beta chains from one sample, sequenced in a study of beta chain features in type 1 diabetes. Some clones are missing from TCRdb's copy, which holds only in-frame ones; the method was immunoSEQ multiplex PCR. The data contain 250,000 or so clones, around 14% of them singletons. Sequencing used naive CD4+ T cells from blood. Every receptor here comes from a man under 40 with type 1 diabetes. Each CDR3 is given with its conserved first and last residue.

J gene: TRBJ2-6
CDR3 length: 18
V gene: TRBV19
CDR3 protein: CASSPLDRGGTGANVLTF

J gene: TRBJ1-1
CDR3 length: 13
V gene: TRBV9
CDR3 protein: CASSVRDRTEAFF

J gene: TRBJ2-6
CDR3 length: 16
V gene: TRBV7-9
CDR3 protein: CASSLAGSSGANVLTF

J gene: TRBJ2-1
CDR3 length: 15
V gene: TRBV5-5
CDR3 protein: CASSWDRARIVEQFF

J gene: TRBJ2-1
CDR3 length: 15
V gene: TRBV10-3
CDR3 protein: CAITPGTSGTNEQFF

J gene: TRBJ1-1
CDR3 length: 14
V gene: TRBV11-2
CDR3 protein: CASSRGQVDTEAFF

J gene: TRBJ2-7
CDR3 length: 14
V gene: TRBV10-3
CDR3 protein: CAISESAGGYEQYF

J gene: TRBJ2-1
CDR3 length: 14
V gene: TRBV5-1
CDR3 protein: CASSTGQGTNEQFF

J gene: TRBJ1-5
CDR3 length: 17
V gene: TRBV15
CDR3 protein: CATSNPGNQGGNQPQHF

J gene: TRBJ2-3
CDR3 length: 13
V gene: TRBV9
CDR3 protein: CASSVVGEATQYF

J gene: TRBJ2-5
CDR3 length: 18
V gene: TRBV14
CDR3 protein: CASSQGATSGGARETQYF

J gene: TRBJ2-7
CDR3 length: 14
V gene: TRBV6-5
CDR3 protein: CASSSRTGTDEQYF

J gene: TRBJ2-4
CDR3 length: 16
V gene: TRBV5-5
CDR3 protein: CASSVDSNQAKNIQYF

J gene: TRBJ1-4
CDR3 length: 14
V gene: TRBV4-1
CDR3 protein: CASSQDRGREKLFF

J gene: TRBJ2-7
CDR3 length: 13
V gene: TRBV7-9
CDR3 protein: CASSLKPPYEQYF

J gene: TRBJ2-3
CDR3 length: 14
V gene: TRBV5-6
CDR3 protein: CASSLGQSTDTQYF

J gene: TRBJ1-5
CDR3 length: 13
V gene: TRBV30
CDR3 protein: CAWGGATNQPQHF

J gene: TRBJ2-7
CDR3 length: 13
V gene: TRBV30
CDR3 protein: CAWSVPGGNEQYF

J gene: TRBJ2-5
CDR3 length: 15
V gene: TRBV5-1
CDR3 protein: CASSSTGQGPETQYF

J gene: TRBJ1-4
CDR3 length: 16
V gene: TRBV15
CDR3 protein: CATSRDPGTANEKLFF

J gene: TRBJ2-1
CDR3 length: 15
V gene: TRBV30
CDR3 protein: CAWSPGLAGYNEQFF

J gene: TRBJ1-5
CDR3 length: 13
V gene: TRBV19
CDR3 protein: CASSIRPDQPQHF

J gene: TRBJ2-3
CDR3 length: 16
V gene: TRBV2
CDR3 protein: CASSELAGGLTDTQYF

J gene: TRBJ1-2
CDR3 length: 13
V gene: TRBV6-4
CDR3 protein: CASSDWSGGGYTF

J gene: TRBJ2-7
CDR3 length: 16
V gene: TRBV19
CDR3 protein: CASSRSTGTTTYEQYF

J gene: TRBJ1-1
CDR3 length: 13
V gene: TRBV18
CDR3 protein: CASSGQGGTEAFF

J gene: TRBJ2-6
CDR3 length: 15
V gene: TRBV29-1
CDR3 protein: CSVARHTSGANVLTF

J gene: TRBJ1-5
CDR3 length: 13
V gene: TRBV2
CDR3 protein: CASSRQGYQPQHF

J gene: TRBJ2-1
CDR3 length: 16
V gene: TRBV5-1
CDR3 protein: CASSSEGASGYNEQFF

J gene: TRBJ1-1
CDR3 length: 13
V gene: TRBV30
CDR3 protein: CAQNSGGSGEAFF